This is a list of T cell receptor beta chains from one sample in a study of cytomegalovirus exposure and HLA in healthy donors. TCRdb keeps only in-frame clones here, not all; method: immunoSEQ multiplex PCR. The sample lists about 260,000 clones, 80% to 95% occurring once. The material sequenced was PBMCs. These receptors came from a woman in her 30s in good health and CMV-seronegative. The CDR3 runs from the conserved cysteine through the conserved F or W. The D gene is left open where the match is weak. Clone size is given for some rows only: seen once, a few or many times, or a class if the clone is expanded.

TRBJ2-1 | TRBV27 | - | TRBD1 | CASSSRTGPQFF | TGTGCCAGCAGTTCCCGGACAGGGCCGCAGTTCTTC
TRBJ2-5 | TRBV14 | - | TRBD1 | CASSARTGGWETQYF | TGTGCCAGCAGCGCCCGGACAGGGGGCTGGGAGACCCAGTACTTC
TRBJ2-7 | TRBV7-2 | - | TRBD2 | CASSFSRGGRYEQYF | TGTGCCAGCAGCTTTTCCCGGGGGGGAAGATACGAGCAGTACTTC
TRBJ2-2 | TRBV6-5 | - | TRBD1 | CASTLTGPSGELFF | TGTGCCAGCACCTTGACAGGGCCGTCTGGGGAGCTGTTTTTT
TRBJ2-3 | TRBV5-1 | - | - | CASSFPAWQGNSESSTDTQYF | TGCGCCAGCAGCTTTCCAGCCTGGCAGGGGAATTCGGAATCTAGCACAGATACGCAGTATTTT
TRBJ1-2 | TRBV15 | - | - | CATSRDRSAKGTF | TGTGCCACCAGCAGAGATCGGAGTGCTAAGGGGACCTTC
TRBJ2-1 | TRBV5-6 | - | - | CASSLGAIEQFF | TGTGCCAGCAGCTTGGGTGCTATCGAGCAGTTCTTC
TRBJ2-7 | TRBV27 | - | TRBD1 | CASSPRTGGYEQYF | TGTGCCAGCAGTCCCCGGACAGGGGGCTACGAGCAGTACTTC
TRBJ1-1 | TRBV6-1 | - | - | CASSDGMDPEAFF | TGTGCCAGCAGTGACGGTATGGACCCTGAAGCTTTCTTT
TRBJ2-1 | TRBV7-9 | - | - | CASSLAEQFF | TGTGCCAGCAGCTTGGCTGAGCAGTTCTTC
TRBJ2-2 | TRBV5-1 | - | TRBD2 | CASTSSGKELFF | TGCGCCAGCACATCTAGCGGGAAGGAGCTGTTTTTT
TRBJ1-1 | TRBV5-5 | - | TRBD1 | CASSPGTGQAFF | TGTGCCAGCAGCCCCGGGACAGGTCAAGCTTTCTTT
TRBJ2-7 | TRBV28 | - | TRBD2 | CASSLLGILAGDYEQYF | TGTGCCAGCAGTTTGCTCGGTATCCTAGCGGGAGACTACGAGCAGTACTTC
TRBJ2-6 | TRBV27 | - | - | CASRGGSGANVLTF | TGTGCCAGCAGGGGGGGCTCTGGGGCCAACGTCCTGACTTTC
TRBJ1-3 | TRBV11-2 | - | - | CASSLISSGNTIYF | TGTGCCAGCAGCTTAATCAGCTCTGGAAACACCATATATTTT
TRBJ2-3 | TRBV4-3 | - | - | CASSQGGDTQYF | TGCGCCAGCAGCCAAGGCGGGGATACGCAGTATTTT
TRBJ2-7 | TRBV29-1 | - | - | CSVEDRSGLGYEQYF | TGCAGCGTTGAAGATCGGTCAGGGCTCGGCTACGAGCAGTACTTC
TRBJ2-5 | TRBV11-3 | - | - | CASSALETQYF | TGTGCCAGCAGCGCTCTAGAGACCCAGTACTTC
TRBJ2-2 | TRBV27 | - | - | CASSFSIGELFF | TGTGCCAGCAGTTTTTCTATCGGGGAGCTGTTTTTT
TRBJ1-2 | TRBV4-3 | few | - | CASSQGGGDYGYTF | TGCGCCAGCAGCCAAGGGGGAGGGGACTATGGCTACACCTTC
TRBJ2-7 | TRBV11-2 | once | - | CASSKTTGSESGEQYF | TGTGCCAGCAGCAAGACGACAGGATCCGAGTCGGGTGAGCAGTACTTC
TRBJ2-7 | TRBV11-1 | - | - | CASSLAGGGSYEQYF | TGTGCCAGCAGCTTGGCCGGTGGGGGATCCTACGAGCAGTACTTC
TRBJ2-7 | TRBV15 | - | TRBD2 | CATSRGAGGYEQYF | TGTGCCACCAGCAGGGGAGCGGGAGGGTACGAGCAGTACTTC
TRBJ2-1 | TRBV11-3 | - | - | CASSLGRGNEQFF | TGTGCCAGCAGCTTAGGGAGAGGCAATGAGCAGTTCTTC
TRBJ2-3 | TRBV27 | - | - | CASSPGRRLSTDTQYF | TGTGCCAGCAGTCCGGGCAGAAGACTTAGCACAGATACGCAGTATTTT
TRBJ2-4 | TRBV29-1 | - | TRBD2 | CSVEDPLAGEGGNIQYF | TGCAGCGTTGAAGATCCACTAGCGGGAGAGGGAGGAAACATTCAGTACTTC
TRBJ2-1 | TRBV5-4 | - | TRBD2 | CASSKPGLAGVNEQFF | TGTGCCAGCAGTAAGCCGGGACTAGCGGGAGTCAATGAGCAGTTCTTC
TRBJ2-5 | TRBV18 | - | - | CASSPAGLETQYF | TGTGCCAGCTCACCGGCAGGGTTAGAGACCCAGTACTTC
TRBJ1-2 | TRBV4-3 | - | - | CASSQARAMGVFYTF | TGCGCCAGCAGCCAAGCCAGGGCTATGGGGGTATTCTACACCTTC
TRBJ2-1 | TRBV10-2 | few | TRBD2 | CASGLAEYNEQFF | TGCGCCAGCGGACTAGCGGAGTACAATGAGCAGTTCTTC
TRBJ2-2 | TRBV4-1 | - | TRBD1 | CASSQEAQGITNTGELFF | TGCGCCAGCAGCCAAGAAGCACAGGGGATAACGAACACCGGGGAGCTGTTTTTT
TRBJ2-6 | TRBV7-2 | - | - | CASSLDPGVTGANVLTF | TGTGCCAGCAGCTTAGACCCGGGAGTAACTGGGGCCAACGTCCTGACTTTC
TRBJ2-2 | TRBV6-4 | - | - | CASSVEQGAGELFF | TGTGCCAGCAGTGTAGAACAGGGCGCCGGGGAGCTGTTTTTT
TRBJ2-7 | TRBV18 | - | - | CASSPPTRPYEQYF | TGTGCCAGCTCACCCCCGACTAGGCCTTACGAGCAGTACTTC
TRBJ2-5 | TRBV5-6 | - | - | CASSLAREETQYF | TGTGCCAGCAGCTTGGCCAGGGAGGAGACCCAGTACTTC
TRBJ2-7 | TRBV29-1 | - | - | CSARTEAEQYF | TGCAGCGCCCGGACGGAGGCCGAGCAGTACTTC
TRBJ2-1 | TRBV27 | - | - | CASSLVAAAYNEQFF | TGTGCCAGCAGTTTAGTAGCGGCCGCCTACAATGAGCAGTTCTTC
TRBJ1-1 | TRBV2 | - | - | CASTADSEAFF | TGTGCCAGCACCGCGGACAGTGAAGCTTTCTTT
TRBJ2-2 | TRBV5-1 | - | TRBD2 | CASSITSGLNTGELFF | TGCGCCAGCAGCATAACTAGCGGGTTGAACACCGGGGAGCTGTTTTTT
TRBJ2-3 | TRBV5-1 | - | - | CASSSRLENTQYF | TGCGCCAGCAGCTCACGACTGGAGAATACGCAGTATTTT
TRBJ2-7 | TRBV15 | - | - | CATSLGRLGSYEQYF | TGTGCCACCAGCCTGGGACGCCTCGGGTCCTACGAGCAGTACTTC